This is a list of T cell receptor beta chains from one sample in a study of OX40 agonist ivuxolimab in advanced cancers. Clones were sequenced by immunoSEQ multiplex PCR, and TCRdb holds only the in-frame ones, with some missing. The sample has around 16,000 clones; around 64% are singletons. This specimen consisted of CD4+ or CD8+ T cells sorted from blood, obtained in a trial of the OX40 agonist ivuxolimab. The receptors shown here come from an adult with an advanced solid tumor such as melanoma, head and neck, liver or kidney cancer. The conserved cysteine and the conserved F or W are not part of the CDR3 here. Each record gives: J gene, V gene, CDR3 protein.

TRBJ1-5 TRBV19 ASSLAGGQPQH
TRBJ2-2 TRBV28 ASSPLNTGELF
TRBJ2-5 TRBV11-2 ASSLELETQY
TRBJ2-1 TRBV19 ASSSSSGGVLTEQF
TRBJ2-7 TRBV6-6 ASSYGRAEQY
TRBJ2-7 TRBV5-4 ASGVGGDYDEQY
TRBJ1-3 TRBV30 AWSMGSSGNTIY
TRBJ2-7 TRBV19 ASSERGDSYEQY
TRBJ1-6 TRBV6-5 ASRTGTEISPLH
TRBJ1-4 TRBV29-1 SVQGDPTNEKLF
TRBJ2-1 TRBV5-3 ARSETGGYYNEQF
TRBJ2-5 TRBV5-1 ASSLAGGTGRGETQY
TRBJ1-5 TRBV6-6 ASRAGSYSNQPQH
TRBJ1-4 TRBV2 ASSEGTRATNEKLF